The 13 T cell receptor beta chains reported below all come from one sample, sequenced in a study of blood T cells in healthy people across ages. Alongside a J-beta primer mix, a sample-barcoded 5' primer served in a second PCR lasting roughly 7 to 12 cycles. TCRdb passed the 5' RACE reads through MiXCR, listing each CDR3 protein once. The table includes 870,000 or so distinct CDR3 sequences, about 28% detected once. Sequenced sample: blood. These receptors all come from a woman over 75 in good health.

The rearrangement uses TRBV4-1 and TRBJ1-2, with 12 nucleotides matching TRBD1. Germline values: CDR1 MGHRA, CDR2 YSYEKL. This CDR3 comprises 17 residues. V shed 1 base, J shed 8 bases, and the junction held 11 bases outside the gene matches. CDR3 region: CASSQAFGTGGARGYTF. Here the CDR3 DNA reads TGCGCCAGCAGCCAAGCATTTGGGACAGGGGGCGCGAGGGGCTACACCTTC.

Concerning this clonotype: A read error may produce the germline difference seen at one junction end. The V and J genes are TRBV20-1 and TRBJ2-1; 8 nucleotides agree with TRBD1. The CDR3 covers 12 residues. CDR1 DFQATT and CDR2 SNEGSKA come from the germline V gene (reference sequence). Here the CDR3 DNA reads TGCAGGGCTCGGGACAGGTACAATGAACAGTTCTTC. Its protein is CRARDRYNEQFF.

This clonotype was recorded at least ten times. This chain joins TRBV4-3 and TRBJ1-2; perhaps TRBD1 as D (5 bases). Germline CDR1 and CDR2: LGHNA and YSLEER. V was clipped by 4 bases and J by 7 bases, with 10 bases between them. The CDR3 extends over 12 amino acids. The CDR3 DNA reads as TGCGCCAGCAGCCGAGACAGATTTGGCTACACCTTC. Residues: CASSRDRFGYTF.

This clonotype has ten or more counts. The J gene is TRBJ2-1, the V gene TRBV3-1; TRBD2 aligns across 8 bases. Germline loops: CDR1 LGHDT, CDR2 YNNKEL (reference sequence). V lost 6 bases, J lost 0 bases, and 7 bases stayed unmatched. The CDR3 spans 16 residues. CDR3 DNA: TGTGCCAGCAGGTGGGCGGGGGGCAGCTCCTACAATGAGCAGTTCTTC. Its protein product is CASRWAGGSSYNEQFF.

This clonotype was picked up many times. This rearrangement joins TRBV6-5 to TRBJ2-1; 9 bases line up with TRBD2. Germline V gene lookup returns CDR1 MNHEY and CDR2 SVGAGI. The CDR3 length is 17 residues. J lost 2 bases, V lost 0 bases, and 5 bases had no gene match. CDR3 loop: CASSYSRLAVTYNEQFF. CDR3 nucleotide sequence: TGTGCCAGCAGTTACTCGAGACTAGCGGTGACCTACAATGAGCAGTTCTTC.

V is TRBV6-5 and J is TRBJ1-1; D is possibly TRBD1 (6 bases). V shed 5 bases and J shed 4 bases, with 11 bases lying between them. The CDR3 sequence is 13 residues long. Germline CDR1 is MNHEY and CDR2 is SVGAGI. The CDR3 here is CASSLGAATEAFF. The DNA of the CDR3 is TGTGCCAGCAGTCTGGGGGCGGCCACTGAAGCTTTCTTT.

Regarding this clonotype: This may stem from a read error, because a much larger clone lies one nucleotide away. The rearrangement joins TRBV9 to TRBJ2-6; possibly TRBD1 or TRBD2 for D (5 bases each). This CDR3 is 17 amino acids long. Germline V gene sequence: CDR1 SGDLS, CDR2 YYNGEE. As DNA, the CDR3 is TGTGCCAGCAGCATCCGGGACGGATACTCTGTGGCCAACGTCCTGACTTTC. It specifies CASSIRDGYSVANVLTF.

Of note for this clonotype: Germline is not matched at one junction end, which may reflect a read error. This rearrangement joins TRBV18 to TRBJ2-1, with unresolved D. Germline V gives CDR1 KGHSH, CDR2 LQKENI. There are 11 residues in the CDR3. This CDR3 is CAGSPANEQFF. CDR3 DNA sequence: TGTGCCGGCTCACCGGCCAATGAGCAGTTCTTC.

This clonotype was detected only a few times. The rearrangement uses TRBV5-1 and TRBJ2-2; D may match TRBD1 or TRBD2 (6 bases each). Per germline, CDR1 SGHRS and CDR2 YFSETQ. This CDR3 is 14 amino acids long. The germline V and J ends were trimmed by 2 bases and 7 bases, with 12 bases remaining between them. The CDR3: CASSFRGQDGELFF. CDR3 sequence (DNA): TGCGCCAGCAGCTTCCGGGGGCAGGACGGGGAGCTGTTTTTT.

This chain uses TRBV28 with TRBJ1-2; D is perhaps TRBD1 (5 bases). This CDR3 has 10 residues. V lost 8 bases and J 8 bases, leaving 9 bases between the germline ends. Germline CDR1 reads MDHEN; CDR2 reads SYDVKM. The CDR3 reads CASQGGGYTF. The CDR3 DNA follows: TGTGCCAGCCAGGGTGGCGGCTACACCTTC.

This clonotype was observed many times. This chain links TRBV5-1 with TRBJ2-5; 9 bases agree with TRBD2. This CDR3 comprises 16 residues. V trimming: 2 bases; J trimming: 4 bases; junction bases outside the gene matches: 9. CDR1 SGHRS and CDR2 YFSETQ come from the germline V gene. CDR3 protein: CASSLPGLATSETQYF. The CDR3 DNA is TGCGCCAGCAGCTTACCGGGACTAGCTACCTCAGAGACCCAGTACTTC.

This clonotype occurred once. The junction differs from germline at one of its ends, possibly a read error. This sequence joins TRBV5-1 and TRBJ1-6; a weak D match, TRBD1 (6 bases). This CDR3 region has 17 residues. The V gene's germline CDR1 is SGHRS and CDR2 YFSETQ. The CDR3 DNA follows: TGCGCCAGAGGATCATTCGGACAGACAGTAAGCCCTTCACCCCCCCACTTT. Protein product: CARGSFGQTVSPSPPHF.

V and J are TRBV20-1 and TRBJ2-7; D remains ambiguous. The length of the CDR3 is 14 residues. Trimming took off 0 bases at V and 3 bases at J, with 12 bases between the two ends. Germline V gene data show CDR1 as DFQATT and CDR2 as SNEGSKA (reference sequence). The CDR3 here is CSAREEVRSYEQYF. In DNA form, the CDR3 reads TGCAGTGCTAGAGAAGAGGTCAGGAGCTACGAGCAGTACTTC.